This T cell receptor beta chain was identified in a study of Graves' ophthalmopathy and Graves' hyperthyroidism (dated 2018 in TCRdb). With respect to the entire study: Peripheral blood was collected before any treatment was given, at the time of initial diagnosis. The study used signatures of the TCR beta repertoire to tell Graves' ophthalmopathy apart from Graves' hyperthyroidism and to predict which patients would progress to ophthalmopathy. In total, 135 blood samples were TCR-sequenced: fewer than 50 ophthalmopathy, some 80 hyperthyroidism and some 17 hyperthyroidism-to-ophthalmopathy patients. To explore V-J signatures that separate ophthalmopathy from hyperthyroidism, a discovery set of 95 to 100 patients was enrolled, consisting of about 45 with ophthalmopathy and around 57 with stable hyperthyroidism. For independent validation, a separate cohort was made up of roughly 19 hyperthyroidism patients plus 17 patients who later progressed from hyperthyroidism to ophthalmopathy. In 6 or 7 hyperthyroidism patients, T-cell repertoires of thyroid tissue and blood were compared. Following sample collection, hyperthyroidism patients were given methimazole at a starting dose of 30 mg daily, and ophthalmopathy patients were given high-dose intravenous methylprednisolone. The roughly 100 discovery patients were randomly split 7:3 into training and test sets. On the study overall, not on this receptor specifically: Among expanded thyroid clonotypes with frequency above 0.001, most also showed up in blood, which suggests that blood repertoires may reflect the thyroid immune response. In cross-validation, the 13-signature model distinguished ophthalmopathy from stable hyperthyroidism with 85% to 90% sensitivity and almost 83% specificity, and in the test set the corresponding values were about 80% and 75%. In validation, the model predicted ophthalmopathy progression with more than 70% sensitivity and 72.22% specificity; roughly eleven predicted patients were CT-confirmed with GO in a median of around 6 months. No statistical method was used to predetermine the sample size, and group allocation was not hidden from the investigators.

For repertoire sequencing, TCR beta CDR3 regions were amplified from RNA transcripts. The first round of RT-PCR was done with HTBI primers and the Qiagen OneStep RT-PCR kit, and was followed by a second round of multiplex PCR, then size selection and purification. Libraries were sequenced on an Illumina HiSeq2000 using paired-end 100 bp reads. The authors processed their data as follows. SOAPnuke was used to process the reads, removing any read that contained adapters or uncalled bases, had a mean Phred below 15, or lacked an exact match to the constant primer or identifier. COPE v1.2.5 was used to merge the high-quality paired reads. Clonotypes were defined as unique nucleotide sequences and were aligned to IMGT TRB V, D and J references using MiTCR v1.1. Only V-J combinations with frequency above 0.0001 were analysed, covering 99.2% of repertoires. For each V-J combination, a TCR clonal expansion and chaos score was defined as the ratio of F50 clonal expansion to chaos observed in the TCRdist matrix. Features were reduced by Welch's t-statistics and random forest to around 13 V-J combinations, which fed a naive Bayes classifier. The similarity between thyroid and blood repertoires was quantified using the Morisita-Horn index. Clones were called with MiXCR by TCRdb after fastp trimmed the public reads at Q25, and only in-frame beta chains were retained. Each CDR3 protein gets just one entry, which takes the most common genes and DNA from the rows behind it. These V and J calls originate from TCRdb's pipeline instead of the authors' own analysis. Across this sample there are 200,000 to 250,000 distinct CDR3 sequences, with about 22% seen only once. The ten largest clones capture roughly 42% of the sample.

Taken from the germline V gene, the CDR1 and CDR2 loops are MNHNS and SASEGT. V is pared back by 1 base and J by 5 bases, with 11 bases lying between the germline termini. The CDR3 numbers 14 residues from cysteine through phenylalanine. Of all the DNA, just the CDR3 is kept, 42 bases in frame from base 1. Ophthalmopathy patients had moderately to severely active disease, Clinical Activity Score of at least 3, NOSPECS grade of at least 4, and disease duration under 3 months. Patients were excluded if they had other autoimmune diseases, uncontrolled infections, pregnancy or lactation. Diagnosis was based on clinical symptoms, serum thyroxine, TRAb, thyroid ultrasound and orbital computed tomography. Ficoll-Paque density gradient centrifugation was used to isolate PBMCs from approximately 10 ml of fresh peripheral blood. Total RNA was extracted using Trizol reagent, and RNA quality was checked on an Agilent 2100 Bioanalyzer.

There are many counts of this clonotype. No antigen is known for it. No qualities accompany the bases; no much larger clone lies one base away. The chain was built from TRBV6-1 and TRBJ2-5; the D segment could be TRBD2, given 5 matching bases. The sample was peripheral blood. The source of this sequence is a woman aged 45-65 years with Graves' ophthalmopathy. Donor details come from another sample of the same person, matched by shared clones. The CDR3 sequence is CASSEVRTGETQYF. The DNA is TGTGCCAGCAGTGAAGTCAGGACTGGGGAGACCCAGTACTTC.